Below, 18 T cell receptor beta chains from the same sample are listed, as sequenced in a study of regulatory T cells in long-lasting Graves disease. iRepertoire HTBI primers and Arm-PCR of CDR3 regions built TCR beta libraries. TCRdb reanalysed the multiplex PCR reads using MiXCR and keeps one entry per CDR3 protein. The table lists over 650,000 distinct CDR3 sequences, 25% to 30% of them singletons, with around 42% in the top ten. Noted time point: persistent/refractory GD, antithyroid drugs over 5 years with positive TRAb. Following extraction of RNA from PBMCs, that RNA was used to make the TCR library. The sample was peripheral blood mononuclear cells (PBMCs), taken when the disease was refractory, from a patient treated with antithyroid drugs. These TCRs come from a female donor with Graves disease.

The chain links TRBV3-1 to TRBJ2-2; D unresolved. V lost 0 bases, J lost 1 base, and 9 bases lay in between. Germline CDR1 is LGHDT and CDR2 is YNNKEL (reference sequence). The CDR3 runs to 16 residues. CDR3 protein: CASSQEIAVNTGELFF. The CDR3 DNA reads as TGTGCCAGCAGCCAAGAAATAGCTGTGAACACCGGGGAGCTGTTTTTT.

The chain recombines TRBV20-1 with TRBJ1-2; 7 bases are shared with TRBD1. In germline, CDR1 is DFQATT, CDR2 SNEGSKA (reference sequence). Trimming cost V 0 bases and J 3 bases; bases outside gene matches: 7. The CDR3 extends over 15 amino acids. The CDR3 DNA reads TGCAGTGCTAGAGAACCAGCAGGGGGGCACTATGGCTACACCTTC. Its translation is CSAREPAGGHYGYTF.

V usage is TRBV12-3 or TRBV12-4 and J usage is TRBJ1-2; no firm D call. This CDR3 spans 11 amino acids. V lost 5 bases and J lost 6, with 7 bases in between. CDR3 sequence: CASSARDGYTF. CDR3 in DNA: TGTGCCAGCAGTGCCAGAGATGGCTACACCTTC.

This clonotype was seen repeatedly, ten times or more. The J gene is TRBJ1-6, the V gene TRBV2; TRBD1 might be the D (5 bases). From germline, CDR1 is SNHLY and CDR2 FYNNEI. The CDR3 loop spans 15 amino acids. V lost 6 bases and J lost 10, with 19 bases in between. The chain's CDR3 is CASRTTQGLESPLHF. Written as DNA, the CDR3 is TGTGCCAGCAGGACCACCCAGGGCTTAGAATCACCCCTCCACTTT.

The rearrangement uses TRBV7-2 and TRBJ2-5; tentatively, D is TRBD2 (6 bases). CDR1 is SGHTA and CDR2 is FQGNSA in the germline V gene. With 6 bases removed from V and 1 base from J, the gap between germline ends came to 18 bases. The CDR3 runs to 16 residues. The CDR3 protein is CASSPWARRGQETQYF. CDR3 DNA: TGTGCCAGCAGTCCATGGGCTCGGCGGGGCCAAGAGACCCAGTACTTC.

This chain joins TRBV18 and TRBJ2-1, with 7 positions matching TRBD2. In germline, CDR1 is KGHSH, CDR2 LQKENI. V shed 4 bases and J 6 bases; nucleotides not matched to a gene: 9. The CDR3 loop spans 15 amino acids. The CDR3 nucleotides read TGTGCCAGCTCACGCGGACTAGGTGGGGGCAATGAGCAGTTCTTC. This codes for CASSRGLGGGNEQFF.

The J gene is TRBJ1-1, the V gene TRBV6-5; 7 positions match TRBD1. CDR3 length: 15 amino acids. Germline-derived CDR1 and CDR2 are MNHEY and SVGAGI. The V segment lost 0 bases and the J segment 7 bases; nucleotides outside the gene matches: 8. The CDR3 DNA follows: TGTGCCAGCAGTTACTCGACAGGGTCAAGCAATGAAGCTTTCTTT. This gives the protein CASSYSTGSSNEAFF.

The chain is built from TRBV20-1 and TRBJ1-5, with 8 bases matching TRBD1. The germline gives CDR1 DFQATT, CDR2 SNEGSKA (reference sequence). The CDR3 runs 15 residues. Trimming cost V 5 bases and J 2 bases; bases outside gene matches: 8. The CDR3 nucleotides read TGCAGTGCTCTAGTTGACAGGGGAGGCAATCAGCCCCAGCATTTT. Encoded protein: CSALVDRGGNQPQHF.

As regards this clonotype: This may come from a read error, since a much larger clone is one base off. The V call is TRBV2, the J call TRBJ2-7; 8 bases agree with TRBD1. Germline trimming cut 6 bases from V and 6 bases from J; bases unmatched to any gene: 19. Per germline, CDR1 SNHLY and CDR2 FYNNEI. This CDR3 is 17 amino acids long. The CDR3 sequence: CASRGGQVNQLLGEQYF. Written as DNA, the CDR3 is TGTGCCAGCAGGGGGGGACAGGTTAATCAACTCTTGGGCGAGCAGTACTTC.

This clonotype was recorded a few times. This chain uses TRBV28 with TRBJ1-4; 7 bases fit TRBD1. CDR1 MDHEN and CDR2 SYDVKM come from the germline V gene. The CDR3 sequence is 16 residues long. Losses at the gene ends were 5 bases for V and 5 bases for J; bases not matched to a gene: 11. The CDR3 DNA reads as TGTGCCAGCAGTCCCCCTTTAATGACAGGGAATGAAAAACTGTTTTTT. Translated: CASSPPLMTGNEKLFF.

The chain combines TRBV5-1 with TRBJ1-5; D uncertain. There are 13 residues in the CDR3. Germline V gene data show CDR1 as SGHRS and CDR2 as YFSETQ. With 5 bases removed from V and 5 bases from J, the gap between germline ends came to 11 bases. The chain's CDR3 is CASRIGLDQPQHF. In DNA form, the CDR3 reads TGCGCCAGCAGAATCGGGCTAGATCAGCCCCAGCATTTT. The whole variable domain, filled in from reference TRBV5-1 and TRBJ1-5, reads KAGVTQTPRYLIKTRGQQVTLSCSPISGHRSVSWYQQTPGQGLQFLFEYFSETQRNKGNFPGRFSGRQFSNSRSEMNVSTLELGDSALYLCASRIGLDQPQHFGDGTRLSIL.

The chain couples TRBV20-1 to TRBJ2-7; 13 bases fit TRBD2. In germline, CDR1 is DFQATT, CDR2 SNEGSKA (reference sequence). This CDR3 has 15 amino acids. Trimming at V came to 6 bases and at J to 6 bases, leaving 11 bases not matched to a gene. CDR3 sequence reads: CSAPRGTSGTGEQYF. CDR3 coding DNA: TGCAGTGCCCCTCGGGGGACTAGCGGGACGGGCGAGCAGTACTTC.

This clonotype showed up just a few times. The rearrangement links TRBV3-1 to TRBJ1-3; no firm D call. Per the germline V gene, CDR1 is LGHDT and CDR2 is YNNKEL (reference sequence). Trimming stripped 1 base from V and 5 bases from J, with 6 bases between. This CDR3 has 13 residues. In DNA, the CDR3 is TGTGCCAGCAGCCAAGGTTTTAGAAACACCATATATTTT. Its translation is CASSQGFRNTIYF.

The CDR3 loop is CASSVGLQGVGANVLTF. The DNA for the CDR3 is TGTGCCAGCAGCGTAGGTTTGCAGGGGGTCGGGGCCAACGTCCTGACTTTC. J is TRBJ2-6 and V is TRBV9; 7 bases are shared with TRBD1. The trim removed 0 bases at V and 4 bases at J, leaving 7 bases unmatched. The CDR3 has 17 amino acids. The germline CDR1 and CDR2 sequences are SGDLS and YYNGEE.

This clonotype showed up many times. The chain uses TRBV6-1 and TRBJ1-2; no reliable D call. This CDR3 contains 15 residues. V lost 0 bases and J 6 bases, leaving 14 bases between the germline ends. The germline V gene has CDR1 MNHNS and CDR2 SASEGT. The CDR3 region has the DNA TGTGCCAGCAGTGAAGCGAGGCTCAGGAGAAATGGCTACACCTTC. Amino acids: CASSEARLRRNGYTF.

This clonotype was picked up a small number of times. Here the CDR3 reads CASSLRQNNSPLHF. CDR3 bases: TGTGCCAGCAGTTTAAGGCAGAATAATTCACCCCTCCACTTT. V is TRBV12-3 or TRBV12-4 and J is TRBJ1-6, with unresolved D. Trimming stripped 2 bases from V and 5 bases from J, with 7 bases between. The CDR3 loop spans 14 amino acids.

V and J are TRBV4-1 and TRBJ2-7; 10 bases match TRBD2. Germline V gene lookup returns CDR1 MGHRA and CDR2 YSYEKL. The CDR3 is 16 amino acids. J was trimmed by 3 bases and V by 0 bases; bases with no gene match: 5. CDR3 loop: CASSQDGAGGVYEQYF. In DNA, the CDR3 is TGCGCCAGCAGCCAAGATGGAGCGGGAGGGGTCTACGAGCAGTACTTC.

The chain couples TRBV5-1 to TRBJ1-4; D is undetermined. Germline values: CDR1 SGHRS, CDR2 YFSETQ. Trimming shortened V by 2 bases and J by 8 bases, and 13 bases separated the two germline ends. The CDR3 has 14 amino acids. The CDR3 loop reads CASSFVGEVEKLFF. The CDR3 DNA reads TGCGCCAGCAGCTTTGTAGGAGAAGTAGAAAAACTGTTTTTT.